The T cell receptor beta chain described here comes from a study of control samples from healthy donors and cancer patients. Only in-frame clones appear in the TCRdb table, and some are missing; sequencing was by immunoSEQ multiplex PCR. The table records 100,000 to 150,000 clones, about nine tenths of them present only once. Germline assignment: CDR1 SGHDT and CDR2 YYEEEE. Germline trimming cut 9 bases from V and 0 bases from J; bases unmatched to any gene: 3. The CDR3 loop spans 14 amino acids. Sequenced input: blood. The clonotype was recovered from a woman in her fifties or sixties in good health. The chain uses TRBV5-6 and TRBJ2-7; 13 nucleotides align to TRBD2. The CDR3 loop reads CATRTSGGSYEQYF. In DNA, the CDR3 is TGTGCCACCCGGACTAGCGGGGGCTCCTACGAGCAGTACTTC. The whole variable domain, filled in from reference TRBV5-6 and TRBJ2-7, reads DAGVTQSPTHLIKTRGQQVTLRCSPKSGHDTVSWYQQALGQGPQFIFQYYEEEERQRGNFPDRFSGHQFPNYSSELNVNALLLGDSALYLCATRTSGGSYEQYFGPGTRLTVT.